This T cell receptor (beta chain) originates from a study of T cell responses to AZD1222 COVID-19 vaccine. Study outcomes and limitations: The number of AZD1222 recipients seropositive at baseline was only 6 or 7. Vaccine-associated CD4 TCRs spanned spike, dominant at 160-218 and 743-854. Reports say nearly half of spike-specific TCRs go after unmutated variant regions.

Assay: immunoSEQ multiplex PCR; the TCRdb copy retains only in-frame clones and omits some. The table has about 78,000 clones, about nine tenths seen once. V was pared by 5 bases and J by 6 bases, with 12 bases between. CDR1 is SGHNT and CDR2 is YENEEA in the germline V gene. The CDR3 is 13 amino acids. As regards this clone: The target antigen is unknown.

This sample comprised peripheral blood, obtained 28 days after the second AZD1222 dose. The J gene is TRBJ2-3, the V gene TRBV11-3; the D gene is possibly TRBD2 (6 bases). The receptor was derived from an adult who received the AZD1222 COVID-19 vaccine. The CDR3 DNA reads as TGTGCCAGCAGCCTGCGGGGCTTTGATACGCAGTATTTT. This translates into CASSLRGFDTQYF.